The source of this T cell receptor beta chain is a study of blood T cells in healthy people across ages. Across the study: In model experiments, template switching was able to capture about one barcoded beta molecule for every two T cells that were present. Findings and caveats of the study: Significant beta diversity loss was already apparent by age roughly 40, declining roughly linearly.

Ranging in age from roughly 6 to 100, the donors were healthy Caucasian individuals from Russia. The V end lost 0 bases, the J end lost 4 bases, and 9 bases lay between the germline ends. This CDR3 is built from 14 residues. The germline CDR1 and CDR2 sequences are LNHNV and YYDKDF (reference sequence). This clonotype appeared a single time. The antigen is unknown. A sample-barcoded 5' primer and a J-beta primer mix were used in a second PCR of roughly 7 to 12 cycles. The template-switch adaptor, which had 12 random nucleotides, put a tag on each cDNA molecule. MiXCR, applied by TCRdb to the 5' RACE reads, yields one record per CDR3 protein. The sample holds 1 million to 1.2 million distinct CDR3 sequences, less than 45% seen once.

This TCR derives from a man aged 18 to 35 in good health. Sequences were obtained from blood. This sequence joins TRBV15 and TRBJ1-2, with D perhaps matching TRBD1 (6 bases). The CDR3: CATSRDRGAYGYTF. The CDR3, as DNA: TGTGCCACCAGCAGAGATCGGGGGGCCTATGGCTACACCTTC.